The present T cell receptor (beta chain) was sequenced within a study of regulatory T cells in long-lasting Graves disease. Time point in this sample: persistent/refractory GD, antithyroid drugs over 5 years with positive TRAb. There was RNA extracted from PBMCs, and the TCR library was made from it. American Thyroid Association guidelines defined Graves' disease diagnosis. The CDR3 runs to 16 residues. The germline CDR1 and CDR2 sequences are MNHNS and SASEGT. V was shortened by 4 bases and J by 4 bases, with 16 bases between the two germline ends. Study results and limitations: Newly diagnosed disease favored TRBV20-1 and TRBJ2-1 over persistent disease.

Note on this clonotype: Its antigen is unidentified.

To make TCR beta libraries, researchers used iRepertoire HTBI primers and Arm-PCR of CDR3 regions. In TCRdb, the multiplex PCR reads were re-called with MiXCR into one record per CDR3 protein. The profile shows approximately 500,000 distinct CDR3 sequences, about a fifth of them singletons. This clonotype was sampled from a female donor with Graves disease. V and J are TRBV6-1 and TRBJ2-2; D might be TRBD2 (7 bases). The material sequenced was peripheral blood mononuclear cells (PBMCs), taken when the disease was refractory, from a patient treated with antithyroid drugs. CDR3 bases: TGTGCCAGCAGTGCCCCCGGGGGGCCGGGCACCGGGGAGCTGTTTTTT. Translating gives CASSAPGGPGTGELFF.